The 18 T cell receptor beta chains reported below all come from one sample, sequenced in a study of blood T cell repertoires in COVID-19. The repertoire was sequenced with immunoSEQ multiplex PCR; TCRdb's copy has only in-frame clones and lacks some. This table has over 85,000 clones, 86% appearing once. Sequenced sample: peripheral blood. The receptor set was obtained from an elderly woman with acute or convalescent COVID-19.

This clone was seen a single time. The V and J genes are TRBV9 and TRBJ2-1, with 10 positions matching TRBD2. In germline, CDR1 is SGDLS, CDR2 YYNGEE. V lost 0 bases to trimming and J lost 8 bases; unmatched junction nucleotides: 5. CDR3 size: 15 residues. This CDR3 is CASSVDSGGFYEQFF. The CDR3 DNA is TGTGCCAGCAGCGTAGATAGCGGGGGGTTTTATGAGCAGTTCTTC.

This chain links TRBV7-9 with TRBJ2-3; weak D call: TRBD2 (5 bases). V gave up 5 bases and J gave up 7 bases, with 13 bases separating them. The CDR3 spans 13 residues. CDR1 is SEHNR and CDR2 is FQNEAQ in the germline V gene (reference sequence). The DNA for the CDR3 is TGTGCCAGCAGCCCCAGATCGGGATATACGCAGTATTTT. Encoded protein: CASSPRSGYTQYF.

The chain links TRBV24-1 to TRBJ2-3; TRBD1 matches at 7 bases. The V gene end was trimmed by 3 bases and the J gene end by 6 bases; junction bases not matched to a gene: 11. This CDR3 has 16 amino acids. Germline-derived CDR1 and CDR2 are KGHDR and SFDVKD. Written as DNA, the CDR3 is TGTGCCACCAGTGATCCCGAGGCAGGGGGACAGGATACGCAGTATTTT. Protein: CATSDPEAGGQDTQYF.

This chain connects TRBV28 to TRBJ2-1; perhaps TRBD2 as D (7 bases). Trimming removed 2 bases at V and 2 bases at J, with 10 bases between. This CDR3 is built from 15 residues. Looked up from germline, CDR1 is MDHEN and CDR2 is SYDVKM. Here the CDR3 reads CASSLAGAAYNEQFF. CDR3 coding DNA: TGTGCCAGCAGTTTAGCGGGGGCGGCCTACAATGAGCAGTTCTTC. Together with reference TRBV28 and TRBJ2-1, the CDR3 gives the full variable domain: DVKVTQSSRYLVKRTGEKVFLECVQDMDHENMFWYRQDPGLGLRLIYFSYDVKMKEKGDIPEGYSVSREKKERFSLILESASTNQTSMYLCASSLAGAAYNEQFFGPGTRLTVL.

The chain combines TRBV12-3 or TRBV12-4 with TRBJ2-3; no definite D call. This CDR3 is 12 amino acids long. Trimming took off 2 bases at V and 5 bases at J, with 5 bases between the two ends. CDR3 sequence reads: CASSLSGDTQYF. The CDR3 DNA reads TGTGCCAGCAGTTTATCGGGAGATACGCAGTATTTT.

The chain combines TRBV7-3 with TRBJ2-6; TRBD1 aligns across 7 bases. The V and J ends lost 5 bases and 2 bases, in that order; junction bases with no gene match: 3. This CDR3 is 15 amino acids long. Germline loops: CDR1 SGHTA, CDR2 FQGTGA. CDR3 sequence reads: CASSLTGAGANVLTF. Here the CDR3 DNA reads TGTGCCAGCAGCCTCACAGGGGCTGGGGCCAACGTCCTGACTTTC.

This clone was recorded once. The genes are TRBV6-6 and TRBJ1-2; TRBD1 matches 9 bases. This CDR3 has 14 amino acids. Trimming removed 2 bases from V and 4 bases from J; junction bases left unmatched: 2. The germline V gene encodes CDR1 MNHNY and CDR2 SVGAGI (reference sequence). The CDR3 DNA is TGTGCCAGCAGTTACGGGACAGGGACCTATGGCTACACCTTC. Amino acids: CASSYGTGTYGYTF.

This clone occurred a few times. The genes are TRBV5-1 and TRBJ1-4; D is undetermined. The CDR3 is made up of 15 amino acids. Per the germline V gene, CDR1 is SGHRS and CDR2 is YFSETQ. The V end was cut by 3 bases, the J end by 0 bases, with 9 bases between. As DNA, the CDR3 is TGCGCCAGCAGCTGGGCCAAAGCAACTAATGAAAAACTGTTTTTT. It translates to CASSWAKATNEKLFF.

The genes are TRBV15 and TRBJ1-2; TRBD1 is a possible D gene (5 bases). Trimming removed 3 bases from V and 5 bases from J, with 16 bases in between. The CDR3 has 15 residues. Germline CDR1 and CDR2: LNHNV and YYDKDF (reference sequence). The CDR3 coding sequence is TGTGCCACCAGCAGGGCAGGGCCCCACCCTTATGGCTACACCTTC. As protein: CATSRAGPHPYGYTF.

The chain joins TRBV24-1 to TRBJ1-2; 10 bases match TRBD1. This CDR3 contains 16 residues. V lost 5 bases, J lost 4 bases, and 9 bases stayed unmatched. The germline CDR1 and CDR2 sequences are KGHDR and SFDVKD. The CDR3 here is CATSGWTGGRGYGYTF. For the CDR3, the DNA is TGTGCCACCAGTGGTTGGACAGGGGGACGAGGCTATGGCTACACCTTC.

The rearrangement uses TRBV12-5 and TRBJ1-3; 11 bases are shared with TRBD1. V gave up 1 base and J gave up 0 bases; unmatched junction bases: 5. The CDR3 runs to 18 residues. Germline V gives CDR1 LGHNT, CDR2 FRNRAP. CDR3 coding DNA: TGTGCTAGTGGTTTGGCAGGGACAGGGGGGCTCTCTGGAAACACCATATATTTT. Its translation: CASGLAGTGGLSGNTIYF.

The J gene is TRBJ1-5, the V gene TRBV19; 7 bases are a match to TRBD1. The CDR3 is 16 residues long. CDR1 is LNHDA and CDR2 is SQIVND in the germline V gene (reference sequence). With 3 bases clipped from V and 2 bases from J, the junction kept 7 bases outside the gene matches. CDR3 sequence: CASSIKAGGGNQPQHF. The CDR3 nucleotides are TGTGCCAGTAGTATCAAGGCAGGGGGTGGCAATCAGCCCCAGCATTTT.

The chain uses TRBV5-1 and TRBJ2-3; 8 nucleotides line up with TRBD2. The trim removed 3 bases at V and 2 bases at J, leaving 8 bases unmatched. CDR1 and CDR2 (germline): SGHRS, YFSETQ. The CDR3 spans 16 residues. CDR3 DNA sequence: TGCGCCAGCAGCTCCCTGTATAGCGGGGACACAGATACGCAGTATTTT. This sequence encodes CASSSLYSGDTDTQYF.

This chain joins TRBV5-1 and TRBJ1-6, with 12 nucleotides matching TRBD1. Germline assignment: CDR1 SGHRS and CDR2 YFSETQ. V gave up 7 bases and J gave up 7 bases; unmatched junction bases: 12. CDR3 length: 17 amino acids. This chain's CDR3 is CASSRLGQGARNSPLHF. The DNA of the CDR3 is TGCGCCAGCTCAAGGTTGGGACAGGGGGCGAGAAATTCACCCCTCCACTTT. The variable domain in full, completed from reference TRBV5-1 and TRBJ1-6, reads KAGVTQTPRYLIKTRGQQVTLSCSPISGHRSVSWYQQTPGQGLQFLFEYFSETQRNKGNFPGRFSGRQFSNSRSEMNVSTLELGDSALYLCASSRLGQGARNSPLHFGNGTRLTVT.

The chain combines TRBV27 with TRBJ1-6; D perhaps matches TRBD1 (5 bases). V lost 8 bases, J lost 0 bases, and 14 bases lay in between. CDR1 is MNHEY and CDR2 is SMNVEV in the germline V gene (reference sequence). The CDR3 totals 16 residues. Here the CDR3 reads CASRGTLGSYNSPLHF. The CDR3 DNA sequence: TGTGCCAGCCGCGGGACTTTGGGCTCCTATAATTCACCCCTCCACTTT.

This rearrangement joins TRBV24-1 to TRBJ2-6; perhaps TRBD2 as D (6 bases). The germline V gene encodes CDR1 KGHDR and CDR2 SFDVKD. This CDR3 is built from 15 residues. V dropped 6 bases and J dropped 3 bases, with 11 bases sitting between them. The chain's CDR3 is CATSPGVVGANVLTF. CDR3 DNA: TGTGCCACCAGTCCGGGGGTGGTTGGGGCCAACGTCCTGACTTTC.

CDR3 sequence reads: CASRRQGDQPQHF. The CDR3 DNA sequence: TGTGCCAGCAGAAGACAGGGGGATCAGCCCCAGCATTTT. The chain has TRBV6-5 and TRBJ1-5, with TRBD1 matching 9 bases. V lost 6 bases, J lost 5 bases, and 2 bases stayed unmatched. The germline V gene encodes CDR1 MNHEY and CDR2 SVGAGI. The CDR3 spans 13 residues.

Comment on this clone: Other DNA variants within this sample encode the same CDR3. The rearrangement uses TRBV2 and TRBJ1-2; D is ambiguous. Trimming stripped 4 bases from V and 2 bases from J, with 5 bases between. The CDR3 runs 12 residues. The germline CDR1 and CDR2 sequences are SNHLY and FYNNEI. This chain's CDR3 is CASSASNYGYTF. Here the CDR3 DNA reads TGTGCCAGCAGTGCTTCGAACTATGGCTACACCTTC.